The 2 T cell receptor beta chains presented below share a single source sample, sequenced in a study of cytomegalovirus exposure and HLA in healthy donors. The PCR used 60 Vbeta and 13 Jbeta primers. The method was immunoSEQ multiplex PCR; TCRdb's version includes in-frame clones alone and lacks a portion of them. The sample contains some 150,000 clones, about 83% of which appear only once. The sequenced material came from PBMCs. The receptors were sampled from a woman in her 30s in good health and CMV-seronegative.

The chain joins TRBV5-1 to TRBJ2-7, with 11 bases aligning to TRBD1. The CDR3 length is 14 residues. CDR1 and CDR2 (germline): SGHRS, YFSETQ. The V segment lost 3 bases and the J segment 5 bases; nucleotides outside the gene matches: 4. CDR3 protein: CASSSGQGVDEQYF. In nucleotides, the CDR3 is TGCGCCAGCAGCTCGGGACAGGGGGTGGACGAGCAGTACTTC.

The chain uses TRBV19 and TRBJ2-7, with 9 bases aligning to TRBD1. J lost 9 bases, V lost 7 bases, and 10 bases had no gene match. CDR3 size: 13 residues. Germline V gives CDR1 LNHDA, CDR2 SQIVND (reference sequence). This CDR3 is CASNERTGAVQYF. CDR3 sequence (DNA): TGTGCCAGTAACGAAAGGACAGGGGCGGTGCAGTACTTC.